A selection of T cell receptor beta chains follows, all from one sample in a study of blood T cell repertoires in COVID-19. TCRdb's table, derived via immunoSEQ multiplex PCR, lists solely in-frame clones and lacks some. The sample contains under 300,000 clones, approximately 78% of which appear only once. The material sequenced was peripheral blood. The receptors were gathered from a woman between 18 and 30 years old with acute or convalescent COVID-19. Each CDR3 is given with its conserved first and last residue. A D gene is named only where the DNA matches it firmly. The size field is filled for only some rows; it gives once, few, many or a size class.

size	V	J	D	CDR3	DNA
.	TRBV28	TRBJ2-5	.	CASSTSFGLTRETQYF	TGTGCCAGCAGTACTAGCTTTGGGCTGACCCGAGAGACCCAGTACTTC
.	TRBV13	TRBJ2-1	.	CASRPGSGYNEQFF	TGTGCCAGCAGACCAGGTAGCGGCTACAATGAGCAGTTCTTC
few	TRBV12-1	TRBJ2-1	.	CASSTRALAGGHEQFF	TGTGCCAGCAGCACTCGAGCGCTAGCGGGAGGGCATGAGCAGTTCTTC
.	TRBV20-1	TRBJ1-2	.	CSASNTNYGYTF	TGCAGTGCTAGTAATACTAACTATGGCTACACCTTC
.	TRBV27	TRBJ1-1	.	CATAGSMNTEAFF	TGTGCCACCGCCGGGTCCATGAACACTGAAGCTTTCTTT
.	TRBV27	TRBJ2-1	.	CASSWRGNNEQFF	TGTGCCAGCAGTTGGCGCGGCAACAATGAGCAGTTCTTC
.	TRBV19	TRBJ1-5	.	CATRSTPKSNQPQHF	TGTGCCACCCGTTCGACTCCTAAGAGCAATCAGCCCCAGCATTTT
.	TRBV4-3	TRBJ2-5	TRBD1	CASSQRTGYMETQYF	TGCGCCAGCAGCCAACGGACAGGGTACATGGAGACCCAGTACTTC
once	TRBV30	TRBJ1-2	.	CACWEGRDGYTF	TGTGCCTGTTGGGAGGGAAGGGATGGCTACACCTTC
.	TRBV6-5	TRBJ1-1	TRBD1	CASSFRSGTGKTEAFF	TGTGCCAGCAGTTTCAGGTCCGGGACAGGGAAGACTGAAGCTTTCTTT
.	TRBV10-2	TRBJ2-1	TRBD2	CASRLAVNNEQFF	TGCGCCAGCAGACTAGCGGTCAACAATGAGCAGTTCTTC
few	TRBV24-1	TRBJ2-1	TRBD2	CATRGAGGDEQFF	TGTGCCACCAGGGGGGCGGGAGGGGATGAGCAGTTCTTC
.	TRBV2	TRBJ1-4	TRBD1	CASGPLPGQESPTNEKLFF	TGTGCCAGCGGACCACTTCCGGGACAGGAGTCCCCAACTAATGAAAAACTGTTTTTT
few	TRBV27	TRBJ2-3	TRBD2	CASRKRGSTDTQYF	TGTGCCAGCAGGAAGCGGGGTAGCACAGATACGCAGTATTTT
.	TRBV7-9	TRBJ2-1	.	CASSSEDEQFF	TGTGCCAGCAGCTCGGAGGATGAGCAGTTCTTC
.	TRBV24-1	TRBJ2-7	TRBD1	CATSGPTGYEQYF	TGTGCCACCAGTGGCCCGACAGGGTACGAGCAGTACTTC
.	TRBV6-6	TRBJ1-2	TRBD1	CASTDRARGYTF	TGTGCCAGCACCGACAGGGCGCGAGGCTACACCTTC
many	TRBV7-9	TRBJ2-1	.	CASSTGGDEQFF	TGTGCCAGCAGTACAGGGGGGGATGAGCAGTTCTTC
.	TRBV4-3	TRBJ2-5	TRBD1	CASSQEGTGMFQETQYF	TGCGCCAGCAGCCAAGAGGGGACAGGGATGTTCCAAGAGACCCAGTACTTC
.	TRBV7-8	TRBJ2-1	TRBD2	CASSKPGTNHNEQFF	TGTGCCAGCAGCAAACCCGGGACTAACCACAATGAGCAGTTCTTC
once	TRBV2	TRBJ1-2	TRBD1	CASSRDSNYGYTF	TGTGCCAGCAGTCGGGACAGCAACTATGGCTACACCTTC